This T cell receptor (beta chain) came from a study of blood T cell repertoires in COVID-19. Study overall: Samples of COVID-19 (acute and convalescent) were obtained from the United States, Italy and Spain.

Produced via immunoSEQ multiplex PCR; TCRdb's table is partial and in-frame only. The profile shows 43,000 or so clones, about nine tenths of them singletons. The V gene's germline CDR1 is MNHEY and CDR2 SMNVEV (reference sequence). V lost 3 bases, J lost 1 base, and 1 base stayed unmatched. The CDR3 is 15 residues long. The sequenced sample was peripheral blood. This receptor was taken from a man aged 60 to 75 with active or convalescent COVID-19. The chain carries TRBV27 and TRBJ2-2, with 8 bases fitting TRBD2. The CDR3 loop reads CASSLLAGNTGELFF. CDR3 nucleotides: TGTGCCAGCAGTTTGCTAGCGGGGAACACCGGGGAGCTGTTTTTT.